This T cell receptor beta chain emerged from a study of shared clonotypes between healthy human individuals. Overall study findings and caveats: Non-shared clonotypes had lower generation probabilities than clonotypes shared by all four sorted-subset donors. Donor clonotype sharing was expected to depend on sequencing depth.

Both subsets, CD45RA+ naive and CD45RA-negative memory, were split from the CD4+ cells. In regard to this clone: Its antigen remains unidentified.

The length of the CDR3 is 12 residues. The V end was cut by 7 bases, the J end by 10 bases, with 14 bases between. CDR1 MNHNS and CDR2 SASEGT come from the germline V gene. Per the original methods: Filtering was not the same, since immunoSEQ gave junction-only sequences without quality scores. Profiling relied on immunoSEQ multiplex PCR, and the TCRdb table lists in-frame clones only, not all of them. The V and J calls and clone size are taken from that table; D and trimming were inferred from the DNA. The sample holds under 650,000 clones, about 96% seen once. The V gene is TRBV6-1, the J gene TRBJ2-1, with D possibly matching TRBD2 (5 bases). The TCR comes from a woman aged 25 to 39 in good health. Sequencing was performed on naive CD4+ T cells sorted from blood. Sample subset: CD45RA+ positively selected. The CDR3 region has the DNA TGTGCCAGCACCGCTTGGTTAGCGGAGCAGTTCTTC. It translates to CASTAWLAEQFF.